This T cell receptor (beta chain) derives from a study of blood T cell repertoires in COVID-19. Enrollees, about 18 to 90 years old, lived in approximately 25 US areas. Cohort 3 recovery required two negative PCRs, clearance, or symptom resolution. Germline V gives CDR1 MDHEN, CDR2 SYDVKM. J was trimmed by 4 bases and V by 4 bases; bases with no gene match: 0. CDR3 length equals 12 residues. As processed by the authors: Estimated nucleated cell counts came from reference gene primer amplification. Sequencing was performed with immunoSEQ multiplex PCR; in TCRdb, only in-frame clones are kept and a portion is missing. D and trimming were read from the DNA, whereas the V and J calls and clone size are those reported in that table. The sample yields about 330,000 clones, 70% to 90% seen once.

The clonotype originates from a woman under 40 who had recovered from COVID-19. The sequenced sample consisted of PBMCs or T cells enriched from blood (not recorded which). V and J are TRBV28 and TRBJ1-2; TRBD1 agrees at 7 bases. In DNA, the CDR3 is TGTGCCAGCAGTTACAGGGGCTATGGCTACACCTTC. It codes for CASSYRGYGYTF.